This T cell receptor (beta chain) was sequenced for a study of T cell repertoires in cytomegalovirus infection. This clonotype is a singleton in its sample. Its antigen is as yet unknown. TCRdb reprocessed the reads with MiXCR, giving one entry per CDR3 protein. This table has 700,000 to 900,000 distinct CDR3 sequences, around 29% appearing once. The material was cultured CD8+ T cells from PBMCs, obtained from culture after CMV antigen stimulation. The TCR originated in a human donor in good health (CMV status not recorded). Some clones in this sample may be carry-over from other donors' samples.

CDR3 amino acids: CASSNQQGGAPGDTQYF. Written as DNA, the CDR3 is TGTGCCAGCAGCAATCAACAGGGGGGGGCCCCCGGAGATACGCAGTATTTT. This sequence joins TRBV9 and TRBJ2-3; D perhaps matches TRBD1 (8 bases). The CDR3 has 17 amino acids. With 4 bases removed from V and 5 bases from J, the gap between germline ends came to 23 bases. Germline V lookup: CDR1 SGDLS, CDR2 YYNGEE. Supplemented by reference TRBV9 and TRBJ2-3, the full variable domain reads DSGVTQTPKHLITATGQRVTLRCSPRSGDLSVYWYQQSLDQGLQFLIQYYNGEERAKGNILERFSAQQFPDLHSELNLSSLELGDSALYFCASSNQQGGAPGDTQYFGPGTRLTVL.